One and the same sample provided the 5 T cell receptor beta chains below, sequenced in a study of tumor-infiltrating lymphocytes in primary liver carcinoma. Using a constant-region primer together with ProtoScript II reverse transcriptase, TCR beta cDNA was made from approximately 500 ng of total RNA. Researchers made the TCR beta libraries by running three nested multiplex PCR rounds with slightly modified ARM-PCR. The study ran its first two PCR rounds for around 9 cycles each, using TRBV1-TRBV30 forward primers and a C-beta reverse primer. TCRdb processed the multiplex PCR reads anew with MiXCR; each CDR3 protein has one entry. Of approximately 330,000 distinct CDR3 sequences listed, 65% are singletons. The authors took blood RNA from unsorted whole blood and also extracted germline DNA. Sequences were obtained from peripheral blood. These receptor sequences come from a man aged 35 to 55 with primary liver carcinoma and hepatitis B virus infection.

About this clonotype itself: One junction end does not reproduce the germline sequence, and a read error may be involved. The chain has TRBV5-1 and TRBJ1-2; D gene unclear. Germline CDR1 is SGHRS and CDR2 is YFSETQ. The CDR3 is 14 amino acids. CDR3 loop: CASSLESVNYGYTF. The CDR3 nucleotides read TGCGCAAGCAGCTTGGAATCAGTAAACTATGGCTACACCTTC.

As concerns this clonotype: Compared with germline, one end of the junction differs, possibly owing to a read error. For the CDR3, the DNA is TGTACCAGCAGCCTGGGAGGGGGGCATTGCTACGAGCAGTACTTC. It encodes CTSSLGGGHCYEQYF. The chain combines TRBV11-2 with TRBJ2-7, with D tentatively TRBD2 (7 bases). The CDR3 extends over 15 amino acids. Germline CDR1 SGHAT, CDR2 FQNNGV.

CDR3 in amino acids: CAISVVTNSGKLFF. The CDR3, as DNA: TGTGCCATCAGTGTCGTGACCAATAGTGGAAAACTGTTTTTT. This rearrangement joins TRBV10-3 to TRBJ1-4; no definite D call. V lost 4 bases and J 10 bases, leaving 16 bases between the germline ends. Germline CDR1 and CDR2: ENHRY and SYGVKD. This CDR3 comprises 14 residues.

With regard to this clonotype: Because it lacks the conserved phenylalanine or tryptophan at the end, this CDR3 is likely a read error. The chain combines TRBV12-3 or TRBV12-4 with TRBJ1-4; D is undetermined. The CDR3 contains 12 residues. The CDR3 DNA reads as TGTGCCAGCAATTTAACTGGCTCCAAACTGTTTTAT. Its translation is CASNLTGSKLFY.

Remarks on this clonotype: Being one base from a much bigger clone, this may be a read error. The chain links TRBV6-2 or TRBV6-3 to TRBJ2-5; TRBD1 matches 10 bases. The CDR3 spans 14 residues. Germline assignment: CDR1 MNHEY and CDR2 SVGEGT. The CDR3 nucleotides read TGTGTCAGCGGAATGACAGGGGGCCCGGAGACCCAGTACTTC. Translated: CVSGMTGGPETQYF.